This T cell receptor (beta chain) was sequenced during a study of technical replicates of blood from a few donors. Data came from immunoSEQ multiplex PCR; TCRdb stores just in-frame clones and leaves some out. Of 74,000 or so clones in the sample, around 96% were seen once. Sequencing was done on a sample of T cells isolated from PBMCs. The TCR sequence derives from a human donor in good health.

The DNA of the CDR3 is TGTGCCAGCACGGAGACAGGGGGAAACACTGAAGCTTTCTTT. Its protein product is CASTETGGNTEAFF. The chain is built from TRBV5-4 and TRBJ1-1; 9 bases line up with TRBD1. The CDR3 covers 14 residues. In germline, CDR1 is SGHNT, CDR2 YYREEE (reference sequence). The V gene end was trimmed by 6 bases and the J gene end by 2 bases; junction bases not matched to a gene: 5.